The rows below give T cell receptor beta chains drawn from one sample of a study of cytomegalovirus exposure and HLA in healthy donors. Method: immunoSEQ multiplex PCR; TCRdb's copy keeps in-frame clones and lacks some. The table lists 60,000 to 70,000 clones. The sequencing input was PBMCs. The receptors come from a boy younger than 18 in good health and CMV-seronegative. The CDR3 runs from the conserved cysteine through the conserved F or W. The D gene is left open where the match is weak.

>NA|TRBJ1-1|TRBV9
TGTGCCAGCAGCCAATCCTCTCTAGGGAGCACTGAAGCTTTCTTT
CASSQSSLGSTEAFF
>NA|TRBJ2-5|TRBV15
TGTGCCACCAGCAGAGGATCGTACGAAAGACAGACGGAGACCCAGTACTTC
CATSRGSYERQTETQYF
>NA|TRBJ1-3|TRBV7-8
TGTGCCAGCAGCCCGTACAGGGTTCCGTATATTGGAAACACCATATATTTT
CASSPYRVPYIGNTIYF
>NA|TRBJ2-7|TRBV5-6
TGTGCCAGCAGCTATGGACAGCCGAGGGGCGAGCAGTACTTC
CASSYGQPRGEQYF
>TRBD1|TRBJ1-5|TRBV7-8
TGTGCCAGCAGCTTTGGACAGGGGGCGAACAATCAGCCCCAGCATTTT
CASSFGQGANNQPQHF
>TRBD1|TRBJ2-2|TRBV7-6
TGTGCCAGCAGCCCCGGGACAGGGAACACCGGGGAGCTGTTTTTT
CASSPGTGNTGELFF
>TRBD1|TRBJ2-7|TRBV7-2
TGTGCCAGCAGCGGCGGGACAGGCTACGAGCAGTACTTC
CASSGGTGYEQYF
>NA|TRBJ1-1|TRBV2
TGTGCCAGCAGTGAAAACGGGGACACTGAAGCTTTCTTT
CASSENGDTEAFF
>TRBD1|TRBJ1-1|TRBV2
TGTGCCAGCAGTGAACAGGGGGCTGGGAACACTGAAGCTTTCTTT
CASSEQGAGNTEAFF
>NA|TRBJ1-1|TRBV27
TGTACCTCGCGGGGTAGGGCGGCTGAAGCTTTCTTT
CTSRGRAAEAFF
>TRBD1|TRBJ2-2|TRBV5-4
TGTGCCAGCAGCCCGGACAGGGGAACCGGGGAGCTGTTTTTT
CASSPDRGTGELFF
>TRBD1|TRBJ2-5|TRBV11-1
TGTGCCAGCAGCTTCGGACAGGGGGAAGAGACCCAGTACTTC
CASSFGQGEETQYF
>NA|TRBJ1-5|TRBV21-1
TGTGCCAGCAGCAAAGCCCGGGACAGAGCTTATCAGCCCCAGCATTTT
CASSKARDRAYQPQHF
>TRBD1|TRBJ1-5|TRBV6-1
TGTGCCAGCGGCAATGAGGGACAGCTCAATCAGCCCCAGCATTTT
CASGNEGQLNQPQHF
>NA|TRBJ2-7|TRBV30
TGTGCCTGGACCGGGGGCTCCTACGAGCAGTACTTC
CAWTGGSYEQYF
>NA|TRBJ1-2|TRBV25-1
TGTGCCAGCAGTGCAATCAGCTATGGCTACACCTTC
CASSAISYGYTF
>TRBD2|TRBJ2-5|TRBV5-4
TGTGCCAGCAGCGCACTAGCGGATACATCAGAGACCCAGTACTTC
CASSALADTSETQYF
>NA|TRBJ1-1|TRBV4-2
TGTGCCAGCAGCCAAGATCCCCAGGTGGACAGTATGAACACTGAAGCTTTCTTT
CASSQDPQVDSMNTEAFF
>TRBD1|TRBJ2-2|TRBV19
TGTGCCAGTACCCTGACAGGGGCCTCCCGCCGGGAGCTGTTTTTT
CASTLTGASRRELFF
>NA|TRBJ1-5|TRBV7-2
TGTGCCAGCAGCCAAGGGGGGGGTAATCAGCCCCAGCATTTT
CASSQGGGNQPQHF
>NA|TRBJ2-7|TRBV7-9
TGTGCCAGCAGCTATTTAGGGACTCACTACGAGCAGTACTTC
CASSYLGTHYEQYF
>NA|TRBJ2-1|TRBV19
TGTGCCAGTAGTATTGACCACCGTAGACAGTTCAATGAGCAGTTCTTC
CASSIDHRRQFNEQFF
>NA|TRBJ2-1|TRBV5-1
TGCGCCAGCATGTACCATTTTGTCCCAGCGGGTGACAATGAGCAGTTCTTC
CASMYHFVPAGDNEQFF
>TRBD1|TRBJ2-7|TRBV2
TGTGCCAGCTACAGGGGGATGGGAGAGCAGTACTTC
CASYRGMGEQYF
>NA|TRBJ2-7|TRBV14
TGTGCCAGCAGCCAGGCAGGTTCGCCCTACGAGCAGTACTTC
CASSQAGSPYEQYF
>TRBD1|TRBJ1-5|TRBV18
TGTGCCAGCTCACGACCGGGACAGGGGAATCAGCCCCAGCATTTT
CASSRPGQGNQPQHF
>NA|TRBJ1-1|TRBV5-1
TGCGCCAGCAGCTTGGGCTTGGGGAGTGAAGCTTTCTTT
CASSLGLGSEAFF
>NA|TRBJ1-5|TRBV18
TGTGCCAGCTCACTGGACAGCGATGATCAGCCCCAGCATTTT
CASSLDSDDQPQHF
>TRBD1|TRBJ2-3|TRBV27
TGTGCCAGCAGTTTTCAGGGGGCCATCGGCACAGATACGCAGTATTTT
CASSFQGAIGTDTQYF
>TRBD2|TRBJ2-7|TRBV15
TGTGCCACCAGCAGATCAGCGGGAGGTAATCACGAGCAGTACTTC
CATSRSAGGNHEQYF
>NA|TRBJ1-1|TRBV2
TGTGCTAAAGGCGGGTTCATGAACACTGAAGCTTTCTTT
CAKGGFMNTEAFF
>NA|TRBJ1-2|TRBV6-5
TGTGCCAGCAAGGGGCCACGAGGTGGCTACACCTTC
CASKGPRGGYTF
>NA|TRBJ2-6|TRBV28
TGTGCCAGCAGTTTCGAAGAGGTTTCTGGGGCCAACGTCCTGACTTTC
CASSFEEVSGANVLTF
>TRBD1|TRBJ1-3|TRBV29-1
TGCAGCGTGGTCCACAGGGGTGGCGAAAACACCATATATTTT
CSVVHRGGENTIYF
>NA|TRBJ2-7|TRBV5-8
TGTGCCAGCAGCTTGGGACAGATCGCCTACGAGCAGTACTTC
CASSLGQIAYEQYF
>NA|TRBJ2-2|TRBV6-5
TGTGCCAGCAGGAGGAACACGGACACCGGGGAGCTGTTTTTT
CASRRNTDTGELFF